This passage covers 26 T cell receptor beta chains from one sample sequenced in a study of radiation and T cells in renal cell carcinoma. The time point denotes: baseline pretreatment blood. Indicated treatment: 15 Gy SBRT to primary tumor, nephrectomy 4 weeks later. Assay: immunoSEQ multiplex PCR; the TCRdb copy retains only in-frame clones and omits some. The sample yields 85,000 to 100,000 clones, approximately 86% seen once. Sequenced material: blood, taken from a patient whose treatment included radiotherapy and nephrectomy. These receptors all stem from a man aged 50 to 60 with renal cell carcinoma.

The chain has TRBV7-2 and TRBJ1-5; 7 positions agree with TRBD1. The CDR3 is made up of 15 amino acids. CDR1 is SGHTA and CDR2 is FQGNSA in the germline V gene. The junction had 11 bases not matched to a gene; V was cut back by 5 bases and J by 7 bases. The CDR3 nucleotides are TGTGCCAGCAGCCCAGGGGGAAATACAGGGCAGCCCCAGCATTTT. It yields the protein CASSPGGNTGQPQHF.

The J gene is TRBJ2-2, the V gene TRBV9, with D maybe TRBD2 (7 bases). The CDR3 runs to 18 residues. Looked up from germline, CDR1 is SGDLS and CDR2 is YYNGEE. V lost 3 bases, J lost 6 bases, and 24 bases lay in between. The CDR3 here is CASSANLLGGTFSGELFF. The CDR3 coding sequence is TGTGCCAGCAGCGCCAATTTGCTGGGGGGGACATTTTCCGGGGAGCTGTTTTTT.

The chain employs TRBV5-1 and TRBJ1-4; 7 bases fit TRBD1. In germline, CDR1 is SGHRS, CDR2 YFSETQ. Trimming cost V 4 bases and J 4 bases; bases outside gene matches: 10. CDR3 length: 16 amino acids. The CDR3 region has the DNA TGCGCCAGCAGCCCGACGGGGGGACAGAATAATGAAAAACTGTTTTTT. This encodes CASSPTGGQNNEKLFF.

The J gene is TRBJ2-5, the V gene TRBV5-1, with 7 bases lining up with TRBD1. CDR3 length: 15 amino acids. The germline V gene encodes CDR1 SGHRS and CDR2 YFSETQ. The trim removed 3 bases at V and 2 bases at J, leaving 7 bases unmatched. The CDR3 nucleotides read TGCGCCAGCAGCTCAGGACAGGATCCTCAAGAGACCCAGTACTTC. Amino acid sequence: CASSSGQDPQETQYF.

This chain uses TRBV12-2 with TRBJ1-2. TRBV12-2 is deemed a pseudogene. The CDR3 covers 15 residues. In DNA, the CDR3 is TGTGCAAGTCGCTTACAGACGCGAGCTAACTATGGCTACACCTTC. Its translation: CASRLQTRANYGYTF.

The V and J genes are TRBV18 and TRBJ1-3; TRBD1 is a possible D gene (5 bases). Trimming took 3 bases from V and 4 from J, leaving 13 bases between them. The length of the CDR3 is 15 residues. The V gene's germline CDR1 is KGHSH and CDR2 LQKENI. Here the CDR3 DNA reads TGTGCCAGCTCACCCTCCGGGGGTGCGGGAAACACCATATATTTT. Its protein product is CASSPSGGAGNTIYF.

This chain joins TRBV28 and TRBJ1-3, with D possibly being TRBD1 (5 bases). This CDR3 comprises 14 residues. Germline values: CDR1 MDHEN, CDR2 SYDVKM. The ends were cut back, 8 bases at V and 4 bases at J, with 15 bases in the middle. CDR3 in amino acids: CASHGTFEGNTIYF. Here the CDR3 DNA reads TGTGCCAGCCACGGGACCTTCGAAGGAAACACCATATATTTT.

In nucleotides, the CDR3 is TGCGCCAGCAGCCAAGGACAGGGCATCAGGATAAACACTGAAGCTTTCTTT. Protein: CASSQGQGIRINTEAFF. V is TRBV4-1 and J is TRBJ1-1, with TRBD1 matching over 7 bases. Germline V CDR1 and CDR2: MGHRA, YSYEKL. V was pared by 1 base and J by 2 bases, with 10 bases of the junction left unmatched. This CDR3 comprises 17 residues.

The rearrangement uses TRBV5-4 and TRBJ1-6; perhaps TRBD1 as D (6 bases). Trimming left V 2 bases short and J 7 bases short, with 13 bases between. There are 15 residues in the CDR3. Germline V gene sequence: CDR1 SGHNT, CDR2 YYREEE (reference sequence). The CDR3: CASSLAGGQNSPLHF. DNA for the CDR3: TGTGCCAGCAGCTTAGCCGGGGGGCAGAATTCACCCCTCCACTTT.

The chain uses TRBV5-1 and TRBJ2-3; the match to TRBD1 covers 8 bases. J was trimmed by 2 bases and V by 2 bases; bases with no gene match: 4. Germline V lookup: CDR1 SGHRS, CDR2 YFSETQ. The CDR3 length is 15 residues. This CDR3 is CASSLTGGSTDTQYF. In DNA, the CDR3 is TGCGCCAGCAGCTTAACAGGGGGGTCCACAGATACGCAGTATTTT.

The chain joins TRBV6-6 to TRBJ1-4; TRBD1 matches at 11 bases. The V gene's germline CDR1 is MNHNY and CDR2 SVGAGI (reference sequence). This CDR3 is built from 15 residues. V gave up 2 bases and J gave up 8 bases; unmatched junction bases: 4. DNA for the CDR3: TGTGCCAGCAGTTACCCGGACAGGGGGCAAGAAAAACTGTTTTTT. Protein: CASSYPDRGQEKLFF.

This rearrangement joins TRBV2 to TRBJ2-5; the D gene could be TRBD1 or TRBD2 (6 bases each). The CDR3 consists of 12 residues. V was cut by 8 bases and J by 5 bases, with 12 bases left in between. The V gene's germline CDR1 is SNHLY and CDR2 FYNNEI. Written as DNA, the CDR3 is TGTGCCAGCGACACAGGGAGGGAGACCCAGTACTTC. It specifies CASDTGRETQYF.

In regard to this clone: Other nucleotide sequences from this sample produce the same CDR3. The chain is built from TRBV27 and TRBJ2-5, with 11 bases lining up with TRBD2. From germline, CDR1 is MNHEY and CDR2 SMNVEV (reference sequence). Trimming took 6 bases from V and 4 from J; bases not matched to a gene: 7. The CDR3 spans 15 residues. CDR3 loop: CASSLAGGPGETQYF. The CDR3 nucleotides are TGTGCCAGCAGCTTAGCGGGAGGGCCCGGAGAGACCCAGTACTTC.

As regards this clone: One end of the junction does not line up with germline, which may come from a read error. The CDR3 loop is CASSYSIAGEVF. CDR3 DNA: TGTGCCAGCAGTTACTCGATTGCGGGGGAGGTCTTC. This chain uses TRBV6-6 with TRBJ2-1; 7 bases match TRBD2. Germline CDR1 MNHNY, CDR2 SVGAGI (reference sequence). The CDR3 loop spans 12 amino acids.

The rearrangement links TRBV15 to TRBJ1-2, with 7 bases aligning to TRBD1. Per germline, CDR1 LNHNV and CDR2 YYDKDF (reference sequence). V trimming: 0 bases; J trimming: 7 bases; junction bases outside the gene matches: 26. The CDR3 length is 21 residues. CDR3 DNA sequence: TGTGCCACCAGCAGAGATCGCCACCGGGGACAGCCCCTATCCCTCTCTCTTGGCTACACCTTC. This gives the protein CATSRDRHRGQPLSLSLGYTF.

A few counts support this clone. V is TRBV30 and J is TRBJ1-1, with a tentative D call TRBD1 (6 bases). Germline assignment: CDR1 GTSNPN and CDR2 SVGIG (reference sequence). Trimming shortened V by 0 bases and J by 6 bases, and 17 bases separated the two germline ends. The CDR3 extends over 15 amino acids. The CDR3 DNA sequence: TGTGCCTGGAGTGTACAGGGTGGGGATTTGTCTGAAGCTTTCTTT. This translates into CAWSVQGGDLSEAFF.

J is TRBJ2-7 and V is TRBV5-6; no reliable D call. The CDR3 length is 13 residues. Germline CDR1 and CDR2: SGHDT and YYEEEE. V dropped 2 bases and J dropped 6 bases, with 12 bases sitting between them. The CDR3 protein is CASSFNPESEQYF. DNA of the CDR3: TGTGCCAGCAGCTTCAATCCGGAGTCCGAGCAGTACTTC.

V usage is TRBV2 and J usage is TRBJ2-2, with 11 bases identical to TRBD2. The V segment lost 6 bases and the J segment 0 bases; nucleotides outside the gene matches: 15. Germline assignment: CDR1 SNHLY and CDR2 FYNNEI. The CDR3 loop spans 20 amino acids. The CDR3 sequence: CASSKTLLAGGAANTGELFF. The CDR3 region has the DNA TGTGCCAGCAGCAAAACCTTGCTAGCGGGGGGCGCCGCGAACACCGGGGAGCTGTTTTTT. The full variable domain, its missing parts supplied by reference TRBV2 and TRBJ2-2, is EPEVTQTPSHQVTQMGQEVILRCVPISNHLYFYWYRQILGQKVEFLVSFYNNEISEKSEIFDDQFSVERPDGSNFTLKIRSTKLEDSAMYFCASSKTLLAGGAANTGELFFGEGSRLTVL.

The V call is TRBV10-3, the J call TRBJ1-2; 8 bases are a match to TRBD1. This CDR3 region has 14 residues. CDR1 ENHRY and CDR2 SYGVKD come from the germline V gene. The trim removed 6 bases at V and 8 bases at J, leaving 11 bases unmatched. CDR3 in DNA: TGTGCCATCAGGACTGGACAGGGCAGAGGGGGCTACACCTTC. It encodes CAIRTGQGRGGYTF.

The genes are TRBV30 and TRBJ1-5; D remains unclear. V lost 4 bases to trimming and J lost 1 base, with 14 bases between them. The CDR3 covers 15 residues. CDR1 and CDR2 (germline): GTSNPN, SVGIG (reference sequence). DNA of the CDR3: TGTGCCTGGAACTCGGGCAGTGCGAGCAATCAGCCCCAGCATTTT. This encodes CAWNSGSASNQPQHF.

For the CDR3, the DNA is TGTGCCAGCAGCCCTGGGGACAGGGTCCTCGAGCAGTACTTC. It specifies CASSPGDRVLEQYF. The gene calls are TRBV5-6 and TRBJ2-7; 9 bases are a match to TRBD1. CDR1 is SGHDT, CDR2 YYEEEE, per germline. The CDR3 consists of 14 residues. Unmatched junction bases numbered 8, after V lost 4 bases and J lost 6 bases.

The chain is built from TRBV27 and TRBJ1-5; D not certain. CDR3 size: 14 residues. Germline CDR1 and CDR2: MNHEY and SMNVEV (reference sequence). Between the trimmed V and J ends, which lost 5 bases and 0 bases, there was a span of 8 bases. The CDR3 DNA sequence: TGTGCCAGCAGTCGAGGGTCTAGCAATCAGCCCCAGCATTTT. This sequence encodes CASSRGSSNQPQHF.

The chain employs TRBV13 and TRBJ2-7; possibly TRBD1 or TRBD2 for D (5 bases each). The germline V gene encodes CDR1 PRHDT and CDR2 FYEKMQ (reference sequence). Deletions cut 0 bases from V and 5 bases from J, with 17 bases between. The CDR3 length is 16 residues. The DNA for the CDR3 is TGTGCCAGCAGCTTAGGTTCTCTCGCAGGGAGCCACGAGCAGTACTTC. Amino acid sequence: CASSLGSLAGSHEQYF.

The CDR3 protein is CASLTRGNTEAFF. The CDR3 region has the DNA TGTGCCAGCCTAACCCGCGGGAACACTGAAGCTTTCTTT. V gene TRBV2 combines with J gene TRBJ1-1; unclear D gene. CDR1 and CDR2 (germline): SNHLY, FYNNEI. CDR3 length equals 13 residues. Trimming removed 8 bases from V and 1 base from J, with 11 bases in between.

The rearrangement uses TRBV10-3 and TRBJ2-7; 9 positions match TRBD1. Germline V gene data show CDR1 as ENHRY and CDR2 as SYGVKD. The CDR3 runs to 15 residues. V lost 4 bases to trimming and J lost 3 bases; unmatched junction nucleotides: 7. Written as DNA, the CDR3 is TGTGCCATCAGTGCCCAGACAGGGGGGAACTACGAGCAGTACTTC. Protein: CAISAQTGGNYEQYF.

This clone was counted between two and nine times. The chain employs TRBV7-8 and TRBJ1-5; D not certain. CDR3 length: 15 amino acids. The V gene's germline CDR1 is SGHVS and CDR2 FQNEAQ. Trimming removed 1 base at V and 6 bases at J, with 13 bases between. The CDR3 DNA follows: TGTGCCAGCAGCTTAGATTTGGGTCAAGCTCAGCCCCAGCATTTT. Amino acid sequence: CASSLDLGQAQPQHF.